The rows below give T cell receptor beta chains drawn from one sample of a study of control samples from healthy donors and cancer patients. TCRdb keeps only in-frame clones here, not all; method: immunoSEQ multiplex PCR. Of tens of thousands of clones listed, 80% to 90% are singletons. The sequencing input was PBMCs. These receptors were collected from a woman aged 45-65 years with lung cancer. Each CDR3 is given with its conserved first and last residue. The order of the fields is clone size, V gene, D gene, J gene, CDR3 DNA, CDR3 protein. D genes are given only for firm matches. Size values are once, few and many counts, or a class for expanded clones, and some rows have none.

>-|TRBV4-3|TRBD2|TRBJ2-3
TGCGCCAGCAGCCAACGCGGGGGGGACCTAGTAGGCACAGATACGCAGTATTTT
CASSQRGGDLVGTDTQYF
>-|TRBV12-3/TRBV12-4|-|TRBJ1-1
TGTGCCAGCAGTTTAAGCAGCGGTACTGAAGCTTTCTTT
CASSLSSGTEAFF
>-|TRBV11-2|-|TRBJ2-1
TGTGCCAGCAGCTACCGACAGTACAATGAGCAGTTCTTC
CASSYRQYNEQFF
>-|TRBV5-1|-|TRBJ1-4
TGCGCCAGCAGCTTGGATCGGACAGCAACTAATGAAAAACTGTTTTTT
CASSLDRTATNEKLFF
>-|TRBV5-1|TRBD1|TRBJ1-1
TGCGCCAGCAGCTTGGACAGGGGGAACACTGAAGCTTTCTTT
CASSLDRGNTEAFF
>-|TRBV5-5|-|TRBJ1-1
TGTGCCAGCAGCTTGGATCCGGAGAACACTGAAGCTTTCTTT
CASSLDPENTEAFF
>-|TRBV7-2|-|TRBJ1-5
TGTGCCAGCAGCCATACAGGGCCCGCAGGTCAGCCCCAGCATTTT
CASSHTGPAGQPQHF
>-|TRBV28|-|TRBJ1-1
TGTGCCAGCAGTCTGACGCGGGGTAGCACTGAAGCTTTCTTT
CASSLTRGSTEAFF
>-|TRBV18|TRBD1|TRBJ2-2
TGTGCCAGCTCATGCGGACAGGGGGCGGGCGGGGAGCTGTTTTTT
CASSCGQGAGGELFF
>once|TRBV28|TRBD1|TRBJ1-2
TGTGCCAGCAGTTGGACAGGGCAAGTTGGCTACACCTTC
CASSWTGQVGYTF
>once|TRBV5-1|-|TRBJ1-1
TGCGCCAGCAGCTTAACAGGTTCGGACACTGAAGCTTTCTTT
CASSLTGSDTEAFF
>-|TRBV11-3|-|TRBJ2-7
TGTGCCAGCAGCCCCGCTTCGGGGGGCCGGGTGCAGTACTTC
CASSPASGGRVQYF
>once|TRBV9|TRBD1|TRBJ2-7
TGTGCCAGCAGCCCGGGACAGGGAGTTTTCGAGCAGTACTTC
CASSPGQGVFEQYF
>-|TRBV6-5|TRBD1|TRBJ1-2
TGTGCCAGCAGAAAAGGGGGCGCCGGTGGCTACACCTTC
CASRKGGAGGYTF
>-|TRBV4-3|-|TRBJ1-1
TGCGCCAGCAGCCAAGACAGTGTGGGGGTTGTGGACACTGAAGCTTTCTTT
CASSQDSVGVVDTEAFF
>-|TRBV19|TRBD1|TRBJ2-5
TGTGCCAGTAGTCCTAGGACAGGGCTTGGGGAGACCCAGTACTTC
CASSPRTGLGETQYF
>-|TRBV7-3|TRBD1|TRBJ2-5
TGTGCCAGCAGCCCAGGACAGGGGAAAGAGACCCAGTACTTC
CASSPGQGKETQYF
>-|TRBV6-5|TRBD1|TRBJ1-1
TGTGCCAGCAGTCAACAGGGGCAAACTGAAGCTTTCTTT
CASSQQGQTEAFF
>once|TRBV7-2|TRBD2|TRBJ2-3
TGTGCCAGCAGCTTAAGGGCGGGGGGCCGAGATACGCAGTATTTT
CASSLRAGGRDTQYF
>-|TRBV29-1|-|TRBJ1-2
TGCAGCGTCCTGGGACTGGCAGCTAACTATGGCTACACCTTC
CSVLGLAANYGYTF
>-|TRBV5-1|-|TRBJ1-1
TGCGCCAGCAGCTTGGGTATTGTTGGTATCGGAGCTTTCTTT
CASSLGIVGIGAFF
>once|TRBV7-2|TRBD1|TRBJ1-3
TGTGCCAGCAGCCCGGACAGGGGGAGAAACACCATATATTTT
CASSPDRGRNTIYF
>once|TRBV28|-|TRBJ1-1
TGTGCCAGCACGCGGATCATGAACACTGAAGCTTTCTTT
CASTRIMNTEAFF
>-|TRBV9|-|TRBJ2-1
TGTGCCAGCAGTCCAGACGGGTACGGTGAGCAGTTCTTC
CASSPDGYGEQFF
>once|TRBV3-1/TRBV3-2|-|TRBJ1-6
TGTGCCAGCAGCCAAGATCTGGGGGGGTGGGGCTCACCCCTCCACTTT
CASSQDLGGWGSPLHF
>once|TRBV6-5|TRBD1|TRBJ2-3
TGTGCCAGCAGACGGGACAGAAGCACAGATACGCAGTATTTT
CASRRDRSTDTQYF
>-|TRBV5-6|-|TRBJ1-6
TGTGCCAGTAAGGGAGGGGGACGGTATAATTCACCCCTCCACTTT
CASKGGGRYNSPLHF
>-|TRBV27|-|TRBJ1-5
TGTGCCAGCAGTTCCTTGGGCAGGGTGGATCAGCCCCAGCATTTT
CASSSLGRVDQPQHF
>-|TRBV10-3|TRBD1|TRBJ1-6
TGTGCCACCGTGGGACAGTTGAATAATTCACCCCTCCACTTT
CATVGQLNNSPLHF
>-|TRBV7-2|-|TRBJ2-1
TGTGCCAGCAGCTCCAGCTCCTACAATGAGCAGTTCTTC
CASSSSSYNEQFF
>-|TRBV27|-|TRBJ2-7
TGTGCCAGCAGCCCTAAGGTGGGCCAGCAGTACTTC
CASSPKVGQQYF
>-|TRBV2|-|TRBJ1-2
TGTGCCAGCAGTGAGAACGAGCGCTACACCTTC
CASSENERYTF
>-|TRBV2|-|TRBJ1-2
TGTGCCAGCAGTGACGAGGGACATGGCTACACCTTC
CASSDEGHGYTF
>-|TRBV4-1|TRBD1|TRBJ2-7
TGCGCCAGCAGCCAATTCGAGACAGGGGGATCCTACGAGCAGTACTTC
CASSQFETGGSYEQYF
>few|TRBV6-5|TRBD1|TRBJ2-7
TGTGCCAGCAGTTACTCGGACAGGGGGACCTACGAGCAGTACTTC
CASSYSDRGTYEQYF
>-|TRBV5-1|TRBD1|TRBJ1-1
TGCGCCAGCAGCACGGGACAGCCCCCTATGAACACTGAAGCTTTCTTT
CASSTGQPPMNTEAFF
>-|TRBV6-1|-|TRBJ2-7
TGTGCCAGCAGTGAAGTTGGCCGGAGGAACGAGCAGTACTTC
CASSEVGRRNEQYF
>-|TRBV4-2|-|TRBJ2-7
TGTGCCAGCAGCCAAGGGGGCTACGAGCAGTACTTC
CASSQGGYEQYF
>few|TRBV29-1|-|TRBJ1-1
TGCAGCGTTGATCTCGGCGGCCATGGAGCTTTCTTT
CSVDLGGHGAFF
>-|TRBV6-5|-|TRBJ2-7
TGTGCCAGCAGACAGGGCTCCTACGAGCAGTACTTC
CASRQGSYEQYF
>-|TRBV7-8|-|TRBJ2-5
TGTGCCAGCAGCTTAAACATTGGTAGACAAGAGACCCAGTACTTC
CASSLNIGRQETQYF
>-|TRBV4-3|-|TRBJ1-1
TGCGCCAGCAGCCAAGAATACGGAATCAACACTGAAGCTTTCTTT
CASSQEYGINTEAFF
>-|TRBV7-2|-|TRBJ2-3
TGTGCCAGCAGCCGTGGAGGGACAACTAGCACAGATACGCAGTATTTT
CASSRGGTTSTDTQYF
>-|TRBV7-2|-|TRBJ1-1
TGTGCCAGCAGCTTAGGTCATGGGGACACTGAAGCTTTCTTT
CASSLGHGDTEAFF
>once|TRBV4-1|TRBD1|TRBJ1-4
TGCGCCAGCAGCCAAAACAGGGGGCGTGAAAAACTGTTTTTT
CASSQNRGREKLFF